This TCR beta chain was retrieved from a study of cytomegalovirus exposure and HLA in healthy donors. Regarding the study as a whole: In a later analysis, TCR beta V- and J-gene trimming showed a link to a missense DCLRE1C variant. Cytomegalovirus-associated status was assigned to 164 TCR beta chains. TCR beta sequences reportedly predicted most subjects' HLA-A and HLA-B alleles accurately.

As for this clone: Its antigen is not known.

Trimming at V came to 6 bases and at J to 5 bases, leaving 6 bases not matched to a gene. Looked up from germline, CDR1 is SNHLY and CDR2 is FYNNEI. The CDR3 contains 15 residues. A multiplex PCR was run with 60 Vbeta primers and 13 Jbeta primers. TCRdb's table, derived via immunoSEQ multiplex PCR, lists solely in-frame clones and lacks some. The table includes approximately 110,000 clones, approximately 78% detected once. The V call is TRBV2, the J call TRBJ2-2; 10 nucleotides agree with TRBD1. The sequencing input was PBMCs. The TCR sequence derives from a woman between 35 and 50 years old in good health and CMV-seropositive. The chain's CDR3 is CASRSGQGRTGELFF. Here the CDR3 DNA reads TGTGCCAGCAGATCGGGACAGGGGAGGACCGGGGAGCTGTTTTTT.